What follows describes a single T cell receptor beta chain. In the authors' workflow: Cell counts per sample came from amplifying reference gene primers. Sequenced by immunoSEQ multiplex PCR; TCRdb stores in-frame clones only, minus some. V, J and clone size are those of that table, while D and trimming were read from the DNA. Among 130,000 to 150,000 clones listed, 60% to 85% were seen once. The sample belongs to a study of blood T cell repertoires in COVID-19. Turning to the study itself: Samples taken during acute and convalescent COVID-19 were collected in the United States, Italy and Spain. PBMCs, B-cell-depleted T cells, or T cells were the source of the cDNA or gDNA that made up the material.

The CDR3 sequence is 16 residues long. Germline loops: CDR1 MNHEY, CDR2 SMNVEV (reference sequence). After removal of 0 bases from V and 12 bases from J, the junction contained 11 bases not matched to a gene. The receptor's source is a woman between 55 and 75 years old with acute or convalescent COVID-19. Input material: peripheral blood. The chain is built from TRBV27 and TRBJ2-1; 10 nucleotides match TRBD2. For the CDR3, the DNA is TGTGCCAGCAGTTTATCGGCTAGCGGGAGTATCGGTCGGCAGTTCTTC. Translating gives CASSLSASGSIGRQFF.